The entry below gives a single TCR beta chain sequence along with its context. Its antigen is unknown. TCR beta CDR3 regions were amplified from RNA transcripts. An initial round of RT-PCR targeting the TCR CDR3 relied on the HTBI primer set. One entry per CDR3 protein, called by TCRdb with MiXCR from the multiplex PCR reads. Of approximately 320,000 distinct CDR3 sequences listed, 16% are singletons. The sample originates from a study of T cells in Graves' hyperthyroidism and ophthalmopathy. Findings and caveats of the study: Ophthalmopathy was separated from stable hyperthyroidism by a 13 V-J model.

Looked up from germline, CDR1 is PRHDT and CDR2 is FYEKMQ (reference sequence). The J segment lost 7 bases and the V segment lost 1 base, leaving 7 bases of the junction unmatched. The CDR3 extends over 16 amino acids. Sequencing was done on a sample of blood. The TCR originated in a man aged 25-45 years with Graves' hyperthyroidism. The chain has TRBV13 and TRBJ2-1, with TRBD1 matching 10 bases. In nucleotides, the CDR3 is TGTGCCAGCAGCTTAGAAGACAGGGGGCTTGGTAATGAGCAGTTCTTC. Translated: CASSLEDRGLGNEQFF. The full variable domain, rest sourced from reference TRBV13 and TRBJ2-1, is AAGVIQSPRHLIKEKRETATLKCYPIPRHDTVYWYQQGPGQDPQFLISFYEKMQSDKGSIPDRFSAQQFSDYHSELNMSSLELGDSALYFCASSLEDRGLGNEQFFGPGTRLTVL.